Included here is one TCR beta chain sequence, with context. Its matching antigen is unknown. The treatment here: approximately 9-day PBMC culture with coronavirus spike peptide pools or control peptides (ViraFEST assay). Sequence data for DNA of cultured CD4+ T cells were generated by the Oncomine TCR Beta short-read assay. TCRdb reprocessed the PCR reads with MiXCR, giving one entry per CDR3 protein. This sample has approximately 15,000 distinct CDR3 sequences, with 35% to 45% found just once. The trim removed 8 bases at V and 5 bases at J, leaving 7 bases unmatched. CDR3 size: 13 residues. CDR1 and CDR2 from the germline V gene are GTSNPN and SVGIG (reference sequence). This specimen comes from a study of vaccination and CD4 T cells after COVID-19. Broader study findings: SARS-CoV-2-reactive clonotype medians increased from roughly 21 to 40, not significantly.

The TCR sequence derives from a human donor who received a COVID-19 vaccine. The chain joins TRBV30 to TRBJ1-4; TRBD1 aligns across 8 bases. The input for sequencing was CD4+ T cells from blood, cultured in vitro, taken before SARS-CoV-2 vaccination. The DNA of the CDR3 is TGTGCCGTCGACAGGGGCAGGAATGAAAAACTGTTTTTT. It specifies CAVDRGRNEKLFF.